This T cell receptor beta chain was profiled in a study of Tregs in tolerant kidney transplant recipients. Clones were sequenced by immunoSEQ multiplex PCR, and TCRdb holds only the in-frame ones, with some missing. The repertoire includes around 74,000 clones, under 98% of them detected once, and about 0.61% sits in the top ten. V lost 6 bases to trimming and J lost 2 bases; unmatched junction nucleotides: 5. The CDR3 has 15 residues. Germline CDR1 and CDR2: MNHEY and SVGAGI. Study results and limitations: Activated donor B cell expansion appeared to reveal the most relevant donor-specific TCRbeta repertoire. Nucleotide sequences could not be compared across some patients' samples due to primer changes. In tolerant patients, donor-specific Tregs outgrew total Tregs, suggesting antigen-driven expansion.

Remarks on this clone: As yet, its antigen is unknown.

CD4+CD25+CD127- Tregs, CD4+CD25- non-Tregs, CD4 and CD8 cells were sorted. Specimen: CD4+ T cells from blood, collected before the transplant. This TCR came from a human donor who received a combined kidney and bone marrow transplant. This chain uses TRBV6-5 with TRBJ2-3, with 10 bases lining up with TRBD2. The CDR3 nucleotides read TGTGCCAGCAGGCAGCGGGGGGGAGACACAGATACGCAGTATTTT. This encodes CASRQRGGDTDTQYF.